The TCR beta chain under discussion was sequenced for a study of shared clonotypes between healthy human individuals. Findings and limits, study-wide: Represented diversity (both genetic and exposure-history) was limited by the small number of donors.

The study separated CD4+ cells into CD45RA+ naive and CD45RA-negative memory subsets. Of note for this clone: Its target is unknown.

CDR3 length: 13 residues. V lost 1 base and J lost 12; bases outside the gene matches: 8. Germline V CDR1 and CDR2: SGHNT, YYREEE (reference sequence). Several immunoSEQ plates held equal portions of the genomic DNA taken from each subset. An approximately 200 ng quantity of DNA, 29,000 or so T cell genomes, went into the sorted-subset replicate PCRs. Clones were sequenced by immunoSEQ multiplex PCR, and TCRdb holds only the in-frame ones, with some missing. The table lists millions of clones, 85% to 95% of them singletons. The chain couples TRBV5-4 to TRBJ1-1; TRBD1 matches at 8 bases. The TCR was taken from a man younger than 35 in good health. Sample: naive CD4+ T cells sorted from blood. Subset described: CD45RA+ positively selected. The CDR3, as DNA: TGTGCCAGCAGCTTGAAGGACAGGGCGAGGTCTTTCTTT. Its translation: CASSLKDRARSFF.